The 13 T cell receptor beta chains listed next were all sequenced from one sample in a study of blood T cells in healthy people across ages. Combining a sample-barcoded 5' primer with a J-beta primer mix, a second PCR ran for roughly 7 to 11 cycles. One entry per CDR3 protein results from TCRdb running MiXCR on the 5' RACE reads. The sample records approximately 800,000 distinct CDR3 sequences, just under 25% being singletons. The same data also went into a second study, on T cells of mothers and their children.

The sequenced sample was blood. The receptors here all came from a boy aged 5-17 years in good health.

A remark on this clonotype: No conserved phenylalanine or tryptophan is present at the end of the CDR3, so a read error is the likely explanation. The chain carries TRBV13 and TRBJ2-1; D remains ambiguous. The DNA end is more similar to TRBJ2-7, so the J call may be wrong. Germline values: CDR1 PRHDT, CDR2 FYEKMQ (reference sequence). This CDR3 has 12 residues. In DNA, the CDR3 is TGTGCCAGCAGCTTAGGGCCGTCCGAGCAGTACCTC. It codes for CASSLGPSEQYL.

CDR3: CASRFNGGTKETQYF. Written as DNA, the CDR3 is TGTGCCAGCAGGTTCAACGGGGGGACGAAAGAGACCCAGTACTTC. The chain links TRBV28 to TRBJ2-5, with 7 bases aligning to TRBD2. Germline-derived CDR1 and CDR2 are MDHEN and SYDVKM. The CDR3 has 15 amino acids. Trimming cost V 6 bases and J 3 bases; bases outside gene matches: 10.

This clonotype was seen a handful of times. The chain recombines TRBV12-3 or TRBV12-4 with TRBJ2-5; tentatively, D is TRBD2 (6 bases). Trimming removed 6 bases at V and 9 bases at J, with 17 bases between. The CDR3 covers 13 residues. The CDR3 region is CASSLDYQLSQYF. Here the CDR3 DNA reads TGTGCCAGCAGCCTGGACTACCAGTTGTCCCAGTACTTC.

The chain has TRBV2 and TRBJ2-3, with 10 positions matching TRBD2. Germline lookup yields CDR1 SNHLY and CDR2 FYNNEI. V shed 4 bases and J 1 base; nucleotides not matched to a gene: 2. This CDR3 is 15 amino acids long. CDR3 coding DNA: TGTGCCAGCAGTGCCAGCGGGGGGGGCACAGATACGCAGTATTTT. This translates into CASSASGGGTDTQYF.

The chain employs TRBV12-3 or TRBV12-4 and TRBJ2-7, with D perhaps TRBD1 (7 bases). The CDR3 covers 14 residues. V was pared by 6 bases and J by 5 bases, with 17 bases between. The CDR3 is CASRLDQGGNEQYF. The CDR3 DNA reads as TGTGCCAGCAGGCTCGACCAGGGGGGCAACGAGCAGTACTTC.

This clonotype was recorded at least ten times. The gene calls are TRBV7-9 and TRBJ2-7, with D tentatively TRBD1 (5 bases). The CDR3 is 13 residues long. Germline CDR1 SEHNR, CDR2 FQNEAQ (reference sequence). Trimming cost V 2 bases and J 5 bases, with 10 bases left between them. The CDR3 reads CASSLLTRDEQYF. For the CDR3, the DNA is TGTGCCAGCAGCTTACTTACCAGGGACGAGCAGTACTTC. The full variable domain, with the rest looked up from reference TRBV7-9 and TRBJ2-7, is DTGVSQNPRHKITKRGQNVTFRCDPISEHNRLYWYRQTLGQGPEFLTYFQNEAQLEKSRLLSDRFSAERPKGSFSTLEIQRTEQGDSAMYLCASSLLTRDEQYFGPGTRLTVT.

This clonotype has just a few counts. The V gene is TRBV24-1, the J gene TRBJ2-5, with 7 bases matching TRBD2. Germline values: CDR1 KGHDR, CDR2 SFDVKD. This CDR3 is built from 14 residues. V trimming: 4 bases; J trimming: 6 bases; junction bases outside the gene matches: 7. This CDR3 reads CATSETAGPKTQYF. In DNA form, the CDR3 reads TGTGCCACCAGTGAAACAGCGGGGCCGAAGACCCAGTACTTC.

V is TRBV11-2 and J is TRBJ2-5, with D possibly being TRBD2 (6 bases). V lost 2 bases, J lost 1 base, and 14 bases lay in between. Germline loops: CDR1 SGHAT, CDR2 FQNNGV. CDR3 length: 16 residues. DNA of the CDR3: TGTGCCAGCAGCTTACGGAGGGGATGGTCCCAAGAGACCCAGTACTTC. Translation: CASSLRRGWSQETQYF.

The chain links TRBV2 to TRBJ1-1; D call uncertain. The V end lost 2 bases, the J end lost 6 bases, and 10 bases lay between the germline ends. The CDR3 extends over 13 amino acids. Germline CDR1 and CDR2: SNHLY and FYNNEI. In DNA, the CDR3 is TGTGCCAGCAGTGAATATTTAGTTGCTGAAGCTTTCTTT. Translation gives CASSEYLVAEAFF.

This clonotype has only a few counts. The genes are TRBV29-1 and TRBJ2-7; a possible D gene is TRBD1 (6 bases). CDR1 SQVTM and CDR2 ANQGSEA come from the germline V gene. CDR3 length: 12 amino acids. Trimming removed 4 bases from V and 1 base from J, with 8 bases in between. The CDR3 is CSVAGQSYEQYF. The CDR3 region has the DNA TGCAGCGTTGCCGGACAGTCCTACGAGCAGTACTTC.

This clonotype has a single count. V is TRBV20-1 and J is TRBJ1-1; D possibly corresponds to TRBD1 (6 bases). This CDR3 comprises 13 residues. V was clipped by 1 base and J by 11 bases, with 17 bases between them. Germline V gene data show CDR1 as DFQATT and CDR2 as SNEGSKA (reference sequence). CDR3 nucleotide sequence: TGCAGTGCTAGAGGGGCCGGGGGCCTCGCGGCTTTCTTT. This sequence encodes CSARGAGGLAAFF.

The chain links TRBV7-2 to TRBJ2-3, with 9 nucleotides matching TRBD2. The V gene's germline CDR1 is SGHTA and CDR2 FQGNSA. V lost 3 bases and J lost 4; bases outside the gene matches: 8. The CDR3 consists of 16 residues. The CDR3 nucleotides read TGTGCCAGCAGCTTCTATCTTAGCGGGAGTCCAGATACGCAGTATTTT. Amino acids: CASSFYLSGSPDTQYF. Filled out from reference TRBV7-2 and TRBJ2-3, the complete variable domain reads GAGVSQSPSNKVTEKGKDVELRCDPISGHTALYWYRQSLGQGLEFLIYFQGNSAPDKSGLPSDRFSAERTGGSVSTLTIQRTQQEDSAVYLCASSFYLSGSPDTQYFGPGTRLTVL.

This clonotype was recorded a few times. V is TRBV20-1 and J is TRBJ2-4; D possibly corresponds to TRBD1 (6 bases). Looked up from germline, CDR1 is DFQATT and CDR2 is SNEGSKA (reference sequence). CDR3 size: 13 residues. V dropped 0 bases and J dropped 4 bases, with 7 bases sitting between them. The CDR3 DNA follows: TGCAGTGCTAGAGAAACAGGGAAAAACATTCAGTACTTC. Protein sequence: CSARETGKNIQYF.